This T cell receptor (beta chain) stems from a study of shared clonotypes between healthy human individuals. General study findings and limits: What naive subsets generally showed was a larger estimated richness than memory subsets showed.

Assay: immunoSEQ multiplex PCR; the TCRdb copy retains only in-frame clones and omits some. The sample holds about 1.5 million clones, approximately 97% seen once. V shed 5 bases and J shed 2 bases, with 19 bases lying between them. Germline V gives CDR1 MNHEY, CDR2 SMNVEV (reference sequence). The CDR3 is 17 residues long. A word on this clone: Its antigen remains unknown.

The sequence was collected from a man aged 25 to 40 in good health. Sequencing used naive CD4+ T cells sorted from blood. Described subset: CD45RA+ positively selected. J is TRBJ2-1 and V is TRBV27, with D perhaps TRBD2 (6 bases). The CDR3 is CASSRRRAGYTYNEQFF. In DNA form, the CDR3 reads TGTGCCAGCAGTCGCAGGCGGGCGGGGTATACCTACAATGAGCAGTTCTTC.